The present entry profiles one TCR beta chain with its context. This sample stems from a study of T cells in Graves' hyperthyroidism and ophthalmopathy. The germline CDR1 and CDR2 sequences are LGHNA and YNFKEQ. This CDR3 comprises 14 residues. Trimming shortened V by 0 bases and J by 7 bases, and 12 bases separated the two germline ends. Amplified TCR beta CDR3 regions derived from RNA transcripts. Carried out on the TCR CDR3, a first-round RT-PCR used the HTBI primer set. TCRdb redid the calling of the multiplex PCR reads with MiXCR, one entry per CDR3 protein. The table includes hundreds of thousands of distinct CDR3 sequences, about 15% detected once.

The sample was blood. The chain combines TRBV4-2 with TRBJ2-5; no clear D. This receptor was taken from a man aged 18 to 30 with Graves' ophthalmopathy. The CDR3 DNA reads as TGTGCCAGCAGCCAAGATGAGAACCATGTGACCCAGTACTTC. As protein: CASSQDENHVTQYF.